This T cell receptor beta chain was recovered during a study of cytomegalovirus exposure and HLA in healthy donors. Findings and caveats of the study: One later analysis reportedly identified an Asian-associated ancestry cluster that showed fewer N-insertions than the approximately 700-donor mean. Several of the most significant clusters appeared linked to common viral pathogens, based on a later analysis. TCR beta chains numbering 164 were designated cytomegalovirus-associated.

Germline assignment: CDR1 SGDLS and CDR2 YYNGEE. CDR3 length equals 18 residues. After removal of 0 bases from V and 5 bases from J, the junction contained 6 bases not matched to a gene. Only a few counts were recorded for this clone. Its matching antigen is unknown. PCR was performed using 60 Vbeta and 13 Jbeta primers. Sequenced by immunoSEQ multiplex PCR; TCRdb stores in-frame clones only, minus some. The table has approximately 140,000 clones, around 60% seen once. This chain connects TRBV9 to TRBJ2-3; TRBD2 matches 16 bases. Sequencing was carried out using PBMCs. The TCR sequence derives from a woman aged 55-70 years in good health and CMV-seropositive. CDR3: CASSVGPGLAGGGDTQYF. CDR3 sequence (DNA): TGTGCCAGCAGCGTAGGTCCGGGACTAGCGGGGGGGGGAGATACGCAGTATTTT.